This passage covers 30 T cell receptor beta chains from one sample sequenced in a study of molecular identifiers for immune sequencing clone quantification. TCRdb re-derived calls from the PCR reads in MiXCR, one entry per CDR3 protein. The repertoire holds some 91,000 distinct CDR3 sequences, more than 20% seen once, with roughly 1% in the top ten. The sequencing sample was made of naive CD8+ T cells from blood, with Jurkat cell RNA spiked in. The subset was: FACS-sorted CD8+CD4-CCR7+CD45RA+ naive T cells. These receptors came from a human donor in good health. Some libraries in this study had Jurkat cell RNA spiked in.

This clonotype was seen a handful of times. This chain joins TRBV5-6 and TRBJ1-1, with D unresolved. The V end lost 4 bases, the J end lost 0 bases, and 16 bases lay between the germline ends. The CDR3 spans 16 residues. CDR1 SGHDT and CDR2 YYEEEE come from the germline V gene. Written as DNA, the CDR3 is TGTGCCAGCAGCCCACTTCCGGTAGGCATGAACACTGAAGCTTTCTTT. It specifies CASSPLPVGMNTEAFF. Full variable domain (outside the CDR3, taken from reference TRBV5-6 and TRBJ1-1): DAGVTQSPTHLIKTRGQQVTLRCSPKSGHDTVSWYQQALGQGPQFIFQYYEEEERQRGNFPDRFSGHQFPNYSSELNVNALLLGDSALYLCASSPLPVGMNTEAFFGQGTRLTVV.

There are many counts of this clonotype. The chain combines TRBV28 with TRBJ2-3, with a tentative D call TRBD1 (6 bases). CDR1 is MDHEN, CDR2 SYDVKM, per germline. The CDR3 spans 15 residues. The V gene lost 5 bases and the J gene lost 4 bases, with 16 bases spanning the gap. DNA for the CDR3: TGTGCCAGCAGTACCACCTCGGACAGACCAGATACGCAGTATTTT. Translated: CASSTTSDRPDTQYF.

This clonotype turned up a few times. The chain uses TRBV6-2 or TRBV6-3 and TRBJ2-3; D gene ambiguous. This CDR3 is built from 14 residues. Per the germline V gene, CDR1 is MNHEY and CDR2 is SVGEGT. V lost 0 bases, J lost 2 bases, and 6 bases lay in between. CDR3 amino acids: CASSYSSPTDTQYF. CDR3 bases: TGTGCCAGCAGTTACTCTAGCCCCACAGATACGCAGTATTTT.

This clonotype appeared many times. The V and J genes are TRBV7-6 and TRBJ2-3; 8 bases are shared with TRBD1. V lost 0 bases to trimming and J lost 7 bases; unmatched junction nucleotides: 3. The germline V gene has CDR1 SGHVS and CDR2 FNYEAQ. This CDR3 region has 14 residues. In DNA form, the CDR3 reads TGTGCCAGCAGCTTAGCGGCAGGGGGCAATACGCAGTATTTT. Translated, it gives CASSLAAGGNTQYF.

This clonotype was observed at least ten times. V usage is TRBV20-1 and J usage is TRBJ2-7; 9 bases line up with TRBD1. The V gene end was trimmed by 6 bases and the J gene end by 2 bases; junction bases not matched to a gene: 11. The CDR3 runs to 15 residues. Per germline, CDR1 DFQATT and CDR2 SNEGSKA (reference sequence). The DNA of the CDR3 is TGCAGTGCCAATCCGGAGGACAGGGGCCCCTACGAGCAGTACTTC. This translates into CSANPEDRGPYEQYF.

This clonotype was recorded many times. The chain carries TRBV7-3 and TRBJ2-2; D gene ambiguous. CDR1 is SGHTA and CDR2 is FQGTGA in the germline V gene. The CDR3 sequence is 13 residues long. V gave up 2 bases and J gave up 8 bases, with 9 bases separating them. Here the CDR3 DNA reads TGTGCCAGCAGCTTAGATTTGGTAGGGGAGCTGTTTTTT. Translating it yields CASSLDLVGELFF.

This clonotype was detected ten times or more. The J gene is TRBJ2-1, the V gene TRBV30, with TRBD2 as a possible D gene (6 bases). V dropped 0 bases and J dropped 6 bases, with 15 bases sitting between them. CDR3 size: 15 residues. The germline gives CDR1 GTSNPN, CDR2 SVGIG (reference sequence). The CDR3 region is CAWSVLAGPTNEQFF. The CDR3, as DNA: TGTGCCTGGAGTGTACTCGCGGGGCCTACCAATGAGCAGTTCTTC.

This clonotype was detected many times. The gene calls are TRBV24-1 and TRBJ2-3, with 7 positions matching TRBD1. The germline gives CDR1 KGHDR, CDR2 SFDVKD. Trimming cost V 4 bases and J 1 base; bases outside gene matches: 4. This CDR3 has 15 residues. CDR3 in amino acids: CATSDSGQGTDTQYF. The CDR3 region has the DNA TGTGCCACCAGTGACTCCGGACAGGGCACAGATACGCAGTATTTT.

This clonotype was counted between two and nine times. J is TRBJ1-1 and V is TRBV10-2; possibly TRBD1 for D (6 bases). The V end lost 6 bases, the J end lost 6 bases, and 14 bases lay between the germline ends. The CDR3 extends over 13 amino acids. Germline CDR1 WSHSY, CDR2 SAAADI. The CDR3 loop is CASRPLQGSEAFF. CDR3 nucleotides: TGCGCCAGCAGGCCCTTACAGGGTTCTGAAGCTTTCTTT.

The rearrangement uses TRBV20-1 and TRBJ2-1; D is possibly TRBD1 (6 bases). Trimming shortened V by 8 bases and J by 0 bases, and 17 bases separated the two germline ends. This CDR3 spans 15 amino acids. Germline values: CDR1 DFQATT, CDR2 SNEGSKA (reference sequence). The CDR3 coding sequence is TGCAGTACGCCAGGGGTTTTGGGCTCCTACAATGAGCAGTTCTTC. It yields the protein CSTPGVLGSYNEQFF.

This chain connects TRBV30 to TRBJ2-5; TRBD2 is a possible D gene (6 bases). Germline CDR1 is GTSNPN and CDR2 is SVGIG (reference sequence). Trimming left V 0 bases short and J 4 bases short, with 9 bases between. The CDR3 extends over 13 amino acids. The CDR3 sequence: CAWSVTSRETQYF. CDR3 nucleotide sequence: TGTGCCTGGAGTGTAACTAGCAGAGAGACCCAGTACTTC. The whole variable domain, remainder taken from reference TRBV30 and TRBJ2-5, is SQTIHQWPATLVQPVGSPLSLECTVEGTSNPNLYWYRQAAGRGLQLLFYSVGIGQISSEVPQNLSASRPQDRQFILSSKKLLLSDSGFYLCAWSVTSRETQYFGPGTRLLVL.

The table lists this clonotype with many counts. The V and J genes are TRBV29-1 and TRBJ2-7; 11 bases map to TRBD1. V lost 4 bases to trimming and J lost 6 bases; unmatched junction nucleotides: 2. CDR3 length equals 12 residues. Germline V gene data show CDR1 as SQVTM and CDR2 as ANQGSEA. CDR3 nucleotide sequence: TGCAGCGTTGTAGGGACAGGGGGCGAGCAGTACTTC. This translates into CSVVGTGGEQYF.

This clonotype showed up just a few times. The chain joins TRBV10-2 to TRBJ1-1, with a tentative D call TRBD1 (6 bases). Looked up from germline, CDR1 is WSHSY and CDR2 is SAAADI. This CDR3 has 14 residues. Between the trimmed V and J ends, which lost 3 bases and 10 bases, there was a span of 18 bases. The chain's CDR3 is CASSEQGIGIRAFF. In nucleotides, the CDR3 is TGCGCCAGCAGTGAACAGGGTATCGGGATACGAGCTTTCTTT.

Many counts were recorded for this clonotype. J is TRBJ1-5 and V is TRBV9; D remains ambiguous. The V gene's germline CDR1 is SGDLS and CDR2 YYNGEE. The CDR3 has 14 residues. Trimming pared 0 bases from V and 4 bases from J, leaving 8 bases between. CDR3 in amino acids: CASSVGGWNQPQHF. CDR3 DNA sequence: TGTGCCAGCAGCGTAGGTGGGTGGAATCAGCCCCAGCATTTT. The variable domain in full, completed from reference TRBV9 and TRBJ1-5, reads DSGVTQTPKHLITATGQRVTLRCSPRSGDLSVYWYQQSLDQGLQFLIQYYNGEERAKGNILERFSAQQFPDLHSELNLSSLELGDSALYFCASSVGGWNQPQHFGDGTRLSIL.

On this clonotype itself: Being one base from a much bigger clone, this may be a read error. The CDR3 region is CTSSAGTSGFSSYEQYF. CDR3 nucleotide sequence: TGTACCAGCAGCGCCGGGACTAGCGGGTTCAGCTCCTACGAGCAGTACTTC. The chain joins TRBV9 to TRBJ2-7; the match to TRBD2 covers 12 bases. The CDR3 runs 17 residues. The germline gives CDR1 SGDLS, CDR2 YYNGEE.

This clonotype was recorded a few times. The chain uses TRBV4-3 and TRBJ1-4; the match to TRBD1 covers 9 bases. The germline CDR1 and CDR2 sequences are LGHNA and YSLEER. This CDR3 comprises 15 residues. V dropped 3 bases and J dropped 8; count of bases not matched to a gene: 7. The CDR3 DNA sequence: TGCGCCAGCAGCCAGGGACAGGGCGACGTGGAAAAACTGTTTTTT. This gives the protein CASSQGQGDVEKLFF.

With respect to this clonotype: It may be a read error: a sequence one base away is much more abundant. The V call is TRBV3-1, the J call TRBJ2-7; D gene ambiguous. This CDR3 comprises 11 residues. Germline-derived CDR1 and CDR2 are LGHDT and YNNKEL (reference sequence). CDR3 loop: CAGSQGPEQYF. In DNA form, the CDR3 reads TGTGCCGGCAGCCAAGGGCCCGAGCAGTACTTC.

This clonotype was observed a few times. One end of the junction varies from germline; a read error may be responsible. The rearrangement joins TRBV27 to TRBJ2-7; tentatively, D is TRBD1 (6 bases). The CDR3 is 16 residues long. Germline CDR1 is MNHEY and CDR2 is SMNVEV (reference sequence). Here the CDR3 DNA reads TGTGCCAGCAGTTTAAGGGCAGGGGTTAATTCCTACGAGCAGTGCTTC. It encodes CASSLRAGVNSYEQCF.

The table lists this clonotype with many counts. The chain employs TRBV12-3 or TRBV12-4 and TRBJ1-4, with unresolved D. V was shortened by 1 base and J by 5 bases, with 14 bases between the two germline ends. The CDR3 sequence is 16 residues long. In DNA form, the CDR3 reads TGTGCCAGCAGTTTAGACGGCCGAAGCTTAAATGAAAAACTGTTTTTT. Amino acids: CASSLDGRSLNEKLFF.

CDR3 amino acids: CASSPDSSFRNQPQHF. CDR3 nucleotides: TGTGCCAGCAGCCCTGACAGCTCGTTCCGTAATCAGCCCCAGCATTTT. The chain employs TRBV27 and TRBJ1-5, with D perhaps TRBD1 (5 bases). From germline, CDR1 is MNHEY and CDR2 SMNVEV (reference sequence). V was cut by 6 bases and J by 4 bases, with 19 bases left in between. The length of the CDR3 is 16 residues.

The CDR3 loop is CASRSPTGAYNEQFF. The CDR3 region has the DNA TGTGCCAGCAGATCTCCGACGGGGGCCTACAATGAGCAGTTCTTC. The rearrangement links TRBV28 to TRBJ2-1; tentative D call: TRBD2 (6 bases). Germline-derived CDR1 and CDR2 are MDHEN and SYDVKM. This CDR3 comprises 15 residues. The V end lost 6 bases, the J end lost 2 bases, and 14 bases lay between the germline ends.

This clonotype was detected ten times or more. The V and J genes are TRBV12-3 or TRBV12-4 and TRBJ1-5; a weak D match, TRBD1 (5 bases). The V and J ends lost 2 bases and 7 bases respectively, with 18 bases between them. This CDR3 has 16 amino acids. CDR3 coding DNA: TGTGCCAGCAGTTTAACGGGGACCGGGAGTTTCCAGCCCCAGCATTTT. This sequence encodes CASSLTGTGSFQPQHF.

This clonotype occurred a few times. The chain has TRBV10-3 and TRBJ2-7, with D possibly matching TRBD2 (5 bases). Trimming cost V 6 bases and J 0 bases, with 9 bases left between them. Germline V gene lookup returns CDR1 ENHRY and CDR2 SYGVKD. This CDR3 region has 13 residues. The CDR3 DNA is TGTGCCATCAGCTCAGGAGGCTCCTACGAGCAGTACTTC. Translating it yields CAISSGGSYEQYF.

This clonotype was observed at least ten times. As DNA, the CDR3 is TGTGCCAGTAGTATCGCCCCACAGGGCAACTATGGCTACACCTTC. This encodes CASSIAPQGNYGYTF. J is TRBJ1-2 and V is TRBV19, with TRBD1 as a possible D gene (6 bases). V was cut by 3 bases and J by 2 bases, with 13 bases left in between. Looked up from germline, CDR1 is LNHDA and CDR2 is SQIVND (reference sequence). The CDR3 sequence is 15 residues long.

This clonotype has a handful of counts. CDR3 amino acids: CATGKTVTANYGYTF. As DNA, the CDR3 is TGTGCCACCGGAAAAACAGTGACAGCTAACTATGGCTACACCTTC. The chain uses TRBV6-1 and TRBJ1-2; D is possibly TRBD1 (5 bases). Germline values: CDR1 MNHNS, CDR2 SASEGT. The CDR3 extends over 15 amino acids. V was trimmed by 10 bases and J by 0 bases, leaving 18 bases between them.

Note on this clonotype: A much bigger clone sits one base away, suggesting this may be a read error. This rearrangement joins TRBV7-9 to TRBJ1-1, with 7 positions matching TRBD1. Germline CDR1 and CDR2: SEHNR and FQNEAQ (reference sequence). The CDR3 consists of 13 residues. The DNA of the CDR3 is TGTGCCAGCACCCTGGGACAGCGGTTGGAAGCTTCCTTT. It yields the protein CASTLGQRLEASF.

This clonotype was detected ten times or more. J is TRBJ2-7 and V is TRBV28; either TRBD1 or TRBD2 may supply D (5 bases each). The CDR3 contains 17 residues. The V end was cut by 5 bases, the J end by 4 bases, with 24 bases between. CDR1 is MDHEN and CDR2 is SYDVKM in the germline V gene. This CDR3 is CASSVSPVDLGGYEQYF. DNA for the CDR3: TGTGCCAGCAGTGTCTCCCCTGTTGATCTTGGGGGATACGAGCAGTACTTC.

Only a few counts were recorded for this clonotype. The CDR3 loop is CATRDSNTEAFF. CDR3 coding DNA: TGTGCCACCAGGGACAGCAACACTGAAGCTTTCTTT. The gene calls are TRBV24-1 and TRBJ1-1, with D possibly being TRBD1 (6 bases). V lost 7 bases and J 2 bases, leaving 7 bases between the germline ends. This CDR3 is 12 amino acids long. Germline V CDR1 and CDR2: KGHDR, SFDVKD.

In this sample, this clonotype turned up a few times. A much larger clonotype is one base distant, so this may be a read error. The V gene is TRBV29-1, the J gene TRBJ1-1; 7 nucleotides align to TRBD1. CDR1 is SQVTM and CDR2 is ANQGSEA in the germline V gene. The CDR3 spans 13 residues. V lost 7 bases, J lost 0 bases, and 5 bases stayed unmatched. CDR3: CSAAGGMNTEAFF. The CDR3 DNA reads TGCAGCGCCGCAGGGGGAATGAACACTGAAGCTTTCTTT. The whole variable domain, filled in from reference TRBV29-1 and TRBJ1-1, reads SAVISQKPSRDICQRGTSLTIQCQVDSQVTMMFWYRQQPGQSLTLIATANQGSEATYESGFVIDKFPISRPNLTFSTLTVSNMSPEDSSIYLCSAAGGMNTEAFFGQGTRLTVV.

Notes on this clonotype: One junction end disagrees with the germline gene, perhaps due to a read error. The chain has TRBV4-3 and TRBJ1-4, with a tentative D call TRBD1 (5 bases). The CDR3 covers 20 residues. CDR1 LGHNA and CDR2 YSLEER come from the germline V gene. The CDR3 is CASSQDLSGGQGGNNEKPFF. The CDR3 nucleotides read TGCGCCAGCAGCCAAGATCTATCGGGCGGGCAGGGAGGGAATAATGAAAAACCGTTTTTT.